Many counts were recorded for the clone carrying this T cell receptor beta chain. The time point is: newly diagnosed GD, antithyroid drugs for less than 3 months. Preparation of the TCR library used RNA extracted from PBMCs. Germline CDR1 reads MDHEN; CDR2 reads SYDVKM. V lost 9 bases and J lost 8; bases outside the gene matches: 9. CDR3 length: 14 amino acids. This sample is drawn from a study of regulatory T cells in long-lasting Graves disease. HTBI primers from iRepertoire and Arm-PCR of CDR3 regions yielded the TCR beta libraries. TCRdb re-called the multiplex PCR reads with MiXCR, one entry per CDR3 protein. The sample yields about 460,000 distinct CDR3 sequences, 14% seen once. This sample also appeared in a second study, on T cells in Graves' hyperthyroidism and ophthalmopathy. That study adds: Initially, a first-round RT-PCR of the TCR CDR3 employed the HTBI primer set.

This TCR was recovered from a woman between 45 and 60 years old with Graves disease. The J gene is TRBJ2-1, the V gene TRBV28; 11 bases line up with TRBD2. This material consisted of peripheral blood mononuclear cells (PBMCs), taken at new diagnosis, from a patient treated with antithyroid drugs. The CDR3 bases are TGTGCCAGTTTTAGCGGGAGGGGGAAGGATGAGCAGTTCTTC. It codes for CASFSGRGKDEQFF.